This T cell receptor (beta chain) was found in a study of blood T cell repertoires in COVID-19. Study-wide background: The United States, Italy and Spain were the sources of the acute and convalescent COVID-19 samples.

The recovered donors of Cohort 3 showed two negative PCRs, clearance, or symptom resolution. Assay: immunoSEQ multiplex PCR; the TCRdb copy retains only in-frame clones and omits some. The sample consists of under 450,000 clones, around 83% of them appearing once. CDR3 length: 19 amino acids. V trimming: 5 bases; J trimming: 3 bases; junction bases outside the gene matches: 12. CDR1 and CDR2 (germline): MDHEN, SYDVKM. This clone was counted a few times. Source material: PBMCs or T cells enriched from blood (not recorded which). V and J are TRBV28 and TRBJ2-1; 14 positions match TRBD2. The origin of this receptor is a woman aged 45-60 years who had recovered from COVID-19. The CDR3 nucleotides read TGTGCCAGCAGTCCCCTTAGACTAGCGGGAGGGGTAGTCTACAATGAGCAGTTCTTC. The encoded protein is CASSPLRLAGGVVYNEQFF.